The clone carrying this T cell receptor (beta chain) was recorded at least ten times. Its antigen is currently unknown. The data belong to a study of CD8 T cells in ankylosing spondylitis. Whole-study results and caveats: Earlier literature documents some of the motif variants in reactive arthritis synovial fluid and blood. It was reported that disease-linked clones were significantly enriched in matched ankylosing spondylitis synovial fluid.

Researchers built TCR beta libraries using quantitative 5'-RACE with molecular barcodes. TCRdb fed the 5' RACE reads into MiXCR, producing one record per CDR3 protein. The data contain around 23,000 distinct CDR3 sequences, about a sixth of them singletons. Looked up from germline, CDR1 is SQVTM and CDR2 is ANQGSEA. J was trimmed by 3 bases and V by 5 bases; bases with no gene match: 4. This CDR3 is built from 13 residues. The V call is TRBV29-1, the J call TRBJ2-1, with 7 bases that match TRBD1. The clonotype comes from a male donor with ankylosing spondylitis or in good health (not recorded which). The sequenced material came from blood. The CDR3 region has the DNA TGCAGCGTTCGACAGGGAAACTACAATGAGCAGTTCTTC. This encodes CSVRQGNYNEQFF.